In this sample, the clone carrying this T cell receptor (beta chain) turned up many times. The germline V gene encodes CDR1 DFQATT and CDR2 SNEGSKA (reference sequence). Trimming left V 5 bases short and J 2 bases short, with 14 bases between. The CDR3 is made up of 14 amino acids. The sample belongs to a study of neurological immune-mediated disorders. TCRdb re-called the 5' RACE reads through MiXCR, storing one row per CDR3 protein. The data show about 62,000 distinct CDR3 sequences, with around 5% seen just once and around 3.3% held by the top ten. This receptor was identified in a woman aged 45-60 years with multiple sclerosis. The chain couples TRBV20-1 to TRBJ2-3; either TRBD1 or TRBD2 may supply D (5 bases each). The sequenced sample was PBMCs. For the CDR3, the DNA is TGCAGTGCTCCCGGGACCGATTACACAGATACGCAGTATTTT. This translates into CSAPGTDYTDTQYF.